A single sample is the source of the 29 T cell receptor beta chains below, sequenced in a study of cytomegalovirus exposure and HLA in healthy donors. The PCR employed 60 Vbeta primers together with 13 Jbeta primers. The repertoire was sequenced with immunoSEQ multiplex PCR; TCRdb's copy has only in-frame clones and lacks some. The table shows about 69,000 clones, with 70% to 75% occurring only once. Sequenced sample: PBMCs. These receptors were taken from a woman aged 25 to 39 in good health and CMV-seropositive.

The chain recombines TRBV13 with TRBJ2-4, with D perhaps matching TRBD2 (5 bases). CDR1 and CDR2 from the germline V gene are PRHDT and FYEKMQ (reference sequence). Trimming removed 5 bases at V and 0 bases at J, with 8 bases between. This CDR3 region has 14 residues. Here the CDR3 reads CASSLGLAKNIQYF. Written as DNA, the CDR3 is TGTGCCAGCAGCCTCGGACTAGCCAAAAACATTCAGTACTTC. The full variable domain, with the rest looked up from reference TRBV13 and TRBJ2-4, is AAGVIQSPRHLIKEKRETATLKCYPIPRHDTVYWYQQGPGQDPQFLISFYEKMQSDKGSIPDRFSAQQFSDYHSELNMSSLELGDSALYFCASSLGLAKNIQYFGAGTRLSVL.

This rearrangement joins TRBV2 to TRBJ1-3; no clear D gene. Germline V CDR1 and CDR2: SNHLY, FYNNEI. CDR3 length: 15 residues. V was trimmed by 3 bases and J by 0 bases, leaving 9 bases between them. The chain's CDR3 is CASSDGLISGNTIYF. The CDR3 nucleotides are TGTGCCAGCAGTGATGGACTCATCTCTGGAAACACCATATATTTT.

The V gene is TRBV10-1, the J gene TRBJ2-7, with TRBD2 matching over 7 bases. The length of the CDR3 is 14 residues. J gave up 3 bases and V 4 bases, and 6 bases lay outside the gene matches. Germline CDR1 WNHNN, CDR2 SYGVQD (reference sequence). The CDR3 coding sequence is TGCGCCAGCAGTGCTGGACTAGTCGGCTACGAGCAGTACTTC. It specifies CASSAGLVGYEQYF.

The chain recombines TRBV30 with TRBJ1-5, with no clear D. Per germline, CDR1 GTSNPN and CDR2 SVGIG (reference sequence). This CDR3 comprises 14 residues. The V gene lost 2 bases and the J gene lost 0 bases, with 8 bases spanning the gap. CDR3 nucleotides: TGTGCCTGGAGTCTCAGTTATAGCAATCAGCCCCAGCATTTT. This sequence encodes CAWSLSYSNQPQHF.

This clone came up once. The CDR3 here is CASTSRGGSEAFF. CDR3 nucleotides: TGTGCCAGCACCTCACGAGGGGGCAGTGAAGCTTTCTTT. The chain is built from TRBV7-2 and TRBJ1-1; 7 nucleotides align to TRBD1. The CDR3 runs 13 residues. V shed 7 bases and J 7 bases; nucleotides not matched to a gene: 9. Looked up from germline, CDR1 is SGHTA and CDR2 is FQGNSA.

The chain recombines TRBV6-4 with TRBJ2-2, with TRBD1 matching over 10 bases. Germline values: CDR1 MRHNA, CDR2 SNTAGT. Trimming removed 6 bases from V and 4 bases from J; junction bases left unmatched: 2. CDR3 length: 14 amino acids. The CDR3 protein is CASRGQGGTGELFF. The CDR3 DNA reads TGTGCCAGCAGAGGACAGGGGGGCACCGGGGAGCTGTTTTTT.

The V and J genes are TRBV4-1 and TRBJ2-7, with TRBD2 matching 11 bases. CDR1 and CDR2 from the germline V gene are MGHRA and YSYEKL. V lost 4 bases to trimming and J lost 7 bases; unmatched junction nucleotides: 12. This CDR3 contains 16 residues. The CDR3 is CASSPLARSGRAEQYF. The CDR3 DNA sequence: TGCGCCAGCAGCCCCTTAGCGCGTAGCGGGAGGGCGGAGCAGTACTTC.

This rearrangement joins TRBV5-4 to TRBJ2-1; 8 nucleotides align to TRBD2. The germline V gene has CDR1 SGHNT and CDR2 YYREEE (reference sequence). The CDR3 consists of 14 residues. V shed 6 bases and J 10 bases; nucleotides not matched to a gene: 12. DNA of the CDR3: TGTGCCAGCACTCTAGGCGGGAGGCCTACGGAGCAGTTCTTC. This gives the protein CASTLGGRPTEQFF.

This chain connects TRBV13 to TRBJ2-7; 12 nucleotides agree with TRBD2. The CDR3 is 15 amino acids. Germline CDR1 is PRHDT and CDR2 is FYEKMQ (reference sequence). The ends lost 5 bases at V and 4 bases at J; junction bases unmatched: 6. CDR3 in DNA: TGTGCCAGCAGCCAACTAGCGGGAGGAGGTTACGAGCAGTACTTC. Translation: CASSQLAGGGYEQYF. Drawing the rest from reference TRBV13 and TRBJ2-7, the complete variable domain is AAGVIQSPRHLIKEKRETATLKCYPIPRHDTVYWYQQGPGQDPQFLISFYEKMQSDKGSIPDRFSAQQFSDYHSELNMSSLELGDSALYFCASSQLAGGGYEQYFGPGTRLTVT.

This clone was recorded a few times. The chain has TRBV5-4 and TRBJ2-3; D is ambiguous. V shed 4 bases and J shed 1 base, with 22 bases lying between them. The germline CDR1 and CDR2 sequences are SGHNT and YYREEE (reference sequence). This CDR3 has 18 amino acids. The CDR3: CASSQPITAPVGTDTQYF. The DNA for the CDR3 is TGTGCCAGCAGCCAACCAATCACAGCCCCGGTCGGCACAGATACGCAGTATTTT.

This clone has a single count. Written as DNA, the CDR3 is TGTGCCAGCCCTCTAGGGGGTCGGATCACTGAAGCTTTCTTT. Its protein product is CASPLGGRITEAFF. This chain connects TRBV2 to TRBJ1-1; D might be TRBD1 (6 bases). Germline assignment: CDR1 SNHLY and CDR2 FYNNEI. The V and J ends lost 8 bases and 4 bases respectively, with 17 bases between them. This CDR3 contains 14 residues.

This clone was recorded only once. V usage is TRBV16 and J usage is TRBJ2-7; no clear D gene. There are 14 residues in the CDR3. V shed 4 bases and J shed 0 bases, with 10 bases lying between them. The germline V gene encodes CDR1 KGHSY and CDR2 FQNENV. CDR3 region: CASSLERGSYEQYF. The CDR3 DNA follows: TGTGCCAGCAGCCTAGAACGTGGCTCCTACGAGCAGTACTTC.

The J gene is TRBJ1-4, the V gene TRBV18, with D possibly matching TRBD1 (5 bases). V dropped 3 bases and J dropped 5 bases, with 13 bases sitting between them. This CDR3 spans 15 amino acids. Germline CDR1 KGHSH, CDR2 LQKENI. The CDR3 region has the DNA TGTGCCAGCTCACCGGGGCAGGGCGGAAATGAAAAACTGTTTTTT. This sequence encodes CASSPGQGGNEKLFF.

The DNA of the CDR3 is TGTGCCAGCACCCCCCGTAACTATGGCTACACCTTC. Translating it yields CASTPRNYGYTF. The V and J genes are TRBV28 and TRBJ1-2, with unresolved D. CDR3 size: 12 residues. V was shortened by 7 bases and J by 1 base, with 7 bases between the two germline ends. Germline V gene data show CDR1 as MDHEN and CDR2 as SYDVKM.

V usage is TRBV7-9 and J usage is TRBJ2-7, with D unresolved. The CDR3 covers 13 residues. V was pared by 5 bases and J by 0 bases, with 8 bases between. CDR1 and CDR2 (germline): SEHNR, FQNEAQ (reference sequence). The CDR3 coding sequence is TGTGCCAGCAGCGCGAGAAGCTCCTACGAGCAGTACTTC. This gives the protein CASSARSSYEQYF.

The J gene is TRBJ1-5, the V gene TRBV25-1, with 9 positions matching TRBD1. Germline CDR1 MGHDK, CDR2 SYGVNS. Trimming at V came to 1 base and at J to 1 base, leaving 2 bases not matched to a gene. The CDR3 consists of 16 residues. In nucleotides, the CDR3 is TGTGCCAGCAGTGAATCGGACAGGGGAAGCAATCAGCCCCAGCATTTT. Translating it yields CASSESDRGSNQPQHF.

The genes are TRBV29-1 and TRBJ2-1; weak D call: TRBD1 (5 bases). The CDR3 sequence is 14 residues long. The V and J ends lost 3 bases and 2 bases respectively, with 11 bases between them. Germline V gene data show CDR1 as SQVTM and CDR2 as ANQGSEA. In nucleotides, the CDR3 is TGCAGCGTTGATGGGGCGACAACCTACAATGAGCAGTTCTTC. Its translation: CSVDGATTYNEQFF.

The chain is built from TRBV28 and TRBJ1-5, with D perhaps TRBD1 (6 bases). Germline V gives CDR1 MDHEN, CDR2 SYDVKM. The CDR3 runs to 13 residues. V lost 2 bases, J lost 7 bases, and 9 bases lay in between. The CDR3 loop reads CASSLQGFQPQHF. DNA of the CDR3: TGTGCCAGCAGTTTACAGGGGTTCCAGCCCCAGCATTTT.

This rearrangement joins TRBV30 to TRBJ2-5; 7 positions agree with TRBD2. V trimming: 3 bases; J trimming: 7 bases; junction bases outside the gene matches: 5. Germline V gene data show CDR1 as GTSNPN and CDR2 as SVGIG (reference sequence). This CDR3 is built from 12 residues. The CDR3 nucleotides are TGTGCCTGGAGGACTAGCCGGGGGACCCAGTACTTC. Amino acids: CAWRTSRGTQYF. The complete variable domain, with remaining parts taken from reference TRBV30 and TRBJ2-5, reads SQTIHQWPATLVQPVGSPLSLECTVEGTSNPNLYWYRQAAGRGLQLLFYSVGIGQISSEVPQNLSASRPQDRQFILSSKKLLLSDSGFYLCAWRTSRGTQYFGPGTRLLVL.

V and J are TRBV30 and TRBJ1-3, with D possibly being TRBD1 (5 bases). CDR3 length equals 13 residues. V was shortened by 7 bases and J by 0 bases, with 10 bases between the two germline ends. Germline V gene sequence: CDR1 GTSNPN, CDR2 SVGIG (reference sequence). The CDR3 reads CASRQYSGNTIYF. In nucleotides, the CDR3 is TGTGCCTCCCGACAGTACTCTGGAAACACCATATATTTT.

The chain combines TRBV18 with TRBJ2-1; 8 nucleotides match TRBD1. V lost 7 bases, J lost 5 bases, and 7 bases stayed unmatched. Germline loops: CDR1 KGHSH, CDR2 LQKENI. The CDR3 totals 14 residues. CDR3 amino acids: CASYDRGFNNEQFF. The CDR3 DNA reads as TGTGCCAGCTACGACAGGGGTTTTAACAATGAGCAGTTCTTC. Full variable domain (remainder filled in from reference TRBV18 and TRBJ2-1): NAGVMQNPRHLVRRRGQEARLRCSPMKGHSHVYWYRQLPEEGLKFMVYLQKENIIDESGMPKERFSAEFPKEGPSILRIQQVVRGDSAAYFCASYDRGFNNEQFFGPGTRLTVL.

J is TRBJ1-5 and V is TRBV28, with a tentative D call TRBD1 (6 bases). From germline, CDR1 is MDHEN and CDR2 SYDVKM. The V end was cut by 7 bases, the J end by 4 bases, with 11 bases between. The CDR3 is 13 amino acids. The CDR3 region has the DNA TGTGCCAGCAACCCACAGGGTAATCAGCCCCAGCATTTT. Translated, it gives CASNPQGNQPQHF.

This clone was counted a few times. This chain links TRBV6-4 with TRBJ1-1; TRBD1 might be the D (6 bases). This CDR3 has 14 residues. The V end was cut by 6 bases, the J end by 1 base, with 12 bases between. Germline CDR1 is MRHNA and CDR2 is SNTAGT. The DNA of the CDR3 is TGTGCCAGCAGCTTAACACAGGGGAACACTGAAGCTTTCTTT. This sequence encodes CASSLTQGNTEAFF.

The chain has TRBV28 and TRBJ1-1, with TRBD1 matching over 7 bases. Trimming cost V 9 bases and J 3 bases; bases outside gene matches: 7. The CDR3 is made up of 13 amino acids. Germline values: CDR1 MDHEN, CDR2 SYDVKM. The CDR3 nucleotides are TGTGCCAGAAACAGGGGAAGCGACACTGAAGCTTTCTTT. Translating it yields CARNRGSDTEAFF.

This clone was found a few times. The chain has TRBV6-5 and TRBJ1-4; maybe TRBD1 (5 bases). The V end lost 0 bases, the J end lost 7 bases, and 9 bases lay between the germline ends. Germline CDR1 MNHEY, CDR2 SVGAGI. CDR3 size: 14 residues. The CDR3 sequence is CASSYSVRGEKLFF. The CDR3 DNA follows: TGTGCCAGCAGTTACTCGGTTAGGGGTGAAAAACTGTTTTTT.

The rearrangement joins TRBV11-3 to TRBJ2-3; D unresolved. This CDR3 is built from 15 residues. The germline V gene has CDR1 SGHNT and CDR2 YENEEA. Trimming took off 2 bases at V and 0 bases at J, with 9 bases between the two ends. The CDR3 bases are TGTGCCAGCAGCTTAAGAGCGAGGAGCACAGATACGCAGTATTTT. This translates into CASSLRARSTDTQYF.

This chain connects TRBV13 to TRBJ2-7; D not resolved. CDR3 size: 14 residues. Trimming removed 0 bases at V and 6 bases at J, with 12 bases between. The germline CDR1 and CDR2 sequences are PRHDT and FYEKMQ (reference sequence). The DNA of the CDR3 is TGTGCCAGCAGCTTAGGCTGGAGTATCGGCGAGCAGTACTTC. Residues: CASSLGWSIGEQYF.

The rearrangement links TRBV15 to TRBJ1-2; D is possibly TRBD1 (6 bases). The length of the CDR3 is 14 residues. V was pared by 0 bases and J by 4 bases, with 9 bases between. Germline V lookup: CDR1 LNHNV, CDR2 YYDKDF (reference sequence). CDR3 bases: TGTGCCACCAGCAGAGATACAGGGAGCTATGGCTACACCTTC. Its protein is CATSRDTGSYGYTF.

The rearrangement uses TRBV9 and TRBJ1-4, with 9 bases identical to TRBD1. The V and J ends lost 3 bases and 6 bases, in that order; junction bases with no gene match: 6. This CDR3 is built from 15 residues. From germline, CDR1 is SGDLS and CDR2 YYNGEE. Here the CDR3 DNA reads TGTGCCAGCAGCGATGGGACAGGGAAGCATGAAAAACTGTTTTTT. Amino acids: CASSDGTGKHEKLFF.